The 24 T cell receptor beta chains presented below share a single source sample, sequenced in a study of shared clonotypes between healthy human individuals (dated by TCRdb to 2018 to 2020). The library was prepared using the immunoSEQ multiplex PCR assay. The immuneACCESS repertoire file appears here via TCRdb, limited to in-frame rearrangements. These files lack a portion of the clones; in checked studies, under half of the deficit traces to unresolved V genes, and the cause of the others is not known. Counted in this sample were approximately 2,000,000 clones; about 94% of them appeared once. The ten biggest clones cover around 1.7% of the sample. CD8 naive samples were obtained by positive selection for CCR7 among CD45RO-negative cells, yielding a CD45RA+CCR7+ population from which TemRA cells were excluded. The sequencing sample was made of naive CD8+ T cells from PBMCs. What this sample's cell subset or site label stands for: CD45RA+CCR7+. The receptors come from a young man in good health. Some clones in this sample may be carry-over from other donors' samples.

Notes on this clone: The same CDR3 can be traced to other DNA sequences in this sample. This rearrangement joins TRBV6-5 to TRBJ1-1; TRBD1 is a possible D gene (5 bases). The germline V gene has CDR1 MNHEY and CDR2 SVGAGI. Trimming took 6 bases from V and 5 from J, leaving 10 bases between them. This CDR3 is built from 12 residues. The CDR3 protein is CASSPGGTEAFF. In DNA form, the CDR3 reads TGTGCCAGCAGCCCGGGGGGGACTGAAGCTTTCTTT.

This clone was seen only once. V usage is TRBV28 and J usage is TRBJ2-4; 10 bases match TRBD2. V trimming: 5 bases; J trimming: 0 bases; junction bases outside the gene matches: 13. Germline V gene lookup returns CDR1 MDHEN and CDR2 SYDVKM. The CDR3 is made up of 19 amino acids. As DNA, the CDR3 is TGTGCCAGCAGTCCCCGGTCAGCGGGAGGGCCCGTAGCCAAAAACATTCAGTACTTC. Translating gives CASSPRSAGGPVAKNIQYF.

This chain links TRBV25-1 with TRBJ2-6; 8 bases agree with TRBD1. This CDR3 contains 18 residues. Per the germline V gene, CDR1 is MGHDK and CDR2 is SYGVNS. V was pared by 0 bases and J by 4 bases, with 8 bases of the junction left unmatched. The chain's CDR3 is CASSEYGTGILGANVLTF. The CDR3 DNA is TGTGCCAGCAGTGAATATGGGACAGGCATTCTGGGGGCCAACGTCCTGACTTTC.

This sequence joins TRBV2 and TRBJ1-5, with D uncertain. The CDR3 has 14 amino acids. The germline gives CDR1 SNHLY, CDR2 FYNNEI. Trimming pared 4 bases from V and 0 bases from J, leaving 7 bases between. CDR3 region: CASSVVDSNQPQHF. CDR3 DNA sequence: TGTGCCAGCAGTGTGGTTGATAGCAATCAGCCCCAGCATTTT.

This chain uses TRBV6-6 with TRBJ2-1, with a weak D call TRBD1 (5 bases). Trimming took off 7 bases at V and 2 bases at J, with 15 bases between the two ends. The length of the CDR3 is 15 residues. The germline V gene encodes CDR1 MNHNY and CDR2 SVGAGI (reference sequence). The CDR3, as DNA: TGTGCCAGCACCTACTCCAGGGATCCCTACAATGAGCAGTTCTTC. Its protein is CASTYSRDPYNEQFF.

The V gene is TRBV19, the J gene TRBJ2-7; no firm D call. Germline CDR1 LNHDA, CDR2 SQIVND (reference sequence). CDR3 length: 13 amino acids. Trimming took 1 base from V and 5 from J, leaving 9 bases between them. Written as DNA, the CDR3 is TGTGCCAGTAGTATAGGAGGACGGCACGAGCAGTACTTC. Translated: CASSIGGRHEQYF. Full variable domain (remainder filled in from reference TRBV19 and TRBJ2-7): DGGITQSPKYLFRKEGQNVTLSCEQNLNHDAMYWYRQDPGQGLRLIYYSQIVNDFQKGDIAEGYSVSREKKESFPLTVTSAQKNPTAFYLCASSIGGRHEQYFGPGTRLTVT.

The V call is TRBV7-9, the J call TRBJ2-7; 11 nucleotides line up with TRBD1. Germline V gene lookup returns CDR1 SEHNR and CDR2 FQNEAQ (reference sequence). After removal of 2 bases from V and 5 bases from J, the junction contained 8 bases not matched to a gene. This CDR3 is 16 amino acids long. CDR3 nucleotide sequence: TGTGCCAGCAGCTTACGGACAGGGGGCTTCTTGCACGAGCAGTACTTC. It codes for CASSLRTGGFLHEQYF.

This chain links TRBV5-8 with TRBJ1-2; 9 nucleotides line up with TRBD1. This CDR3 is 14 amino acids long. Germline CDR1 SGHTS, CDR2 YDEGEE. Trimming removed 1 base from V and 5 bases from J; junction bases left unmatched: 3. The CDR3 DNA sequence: TGTGCCAGCAGCTTGTCGACAGGGGGGTATGGCTACACCTTC. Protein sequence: CASSLSTGGYGYTF. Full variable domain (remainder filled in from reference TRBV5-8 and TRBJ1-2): EAGVTQSPTHLIKTRGQQATLRCSPISGHTSVYWYQQALGLGLQFLLWYDEGEERNRGNFPPRFSGRQFPNYSSELNVNALELEDSALYLCASSLSTGGYGYTFGSGTRLTVV.

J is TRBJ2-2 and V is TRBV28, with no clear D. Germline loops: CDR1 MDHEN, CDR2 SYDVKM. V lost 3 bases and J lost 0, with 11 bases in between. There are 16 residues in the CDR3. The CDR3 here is CASSFGTDTNTGELFF. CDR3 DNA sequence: TGTGCCAGCAGTTTTGGTACAGACACGAACACCGGGGAGCTGTTTTTT.

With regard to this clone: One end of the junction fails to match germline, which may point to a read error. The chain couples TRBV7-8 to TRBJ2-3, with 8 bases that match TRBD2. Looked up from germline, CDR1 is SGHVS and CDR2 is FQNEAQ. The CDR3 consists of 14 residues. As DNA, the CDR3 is TGTGCCAGCAGTTTAGCGGGGTACACAGATACGCAGTATTTT. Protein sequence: CASSLAGYTDTQYF.

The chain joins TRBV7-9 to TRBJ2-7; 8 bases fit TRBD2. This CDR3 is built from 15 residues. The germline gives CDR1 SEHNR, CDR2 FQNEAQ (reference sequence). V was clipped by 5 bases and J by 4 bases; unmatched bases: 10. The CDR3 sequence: CASSAGTSDGYEQYF. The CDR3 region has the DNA TGTGCCAGCAGCGCCGGGACTAGTGATGGATACGAGCAGTACTTC.

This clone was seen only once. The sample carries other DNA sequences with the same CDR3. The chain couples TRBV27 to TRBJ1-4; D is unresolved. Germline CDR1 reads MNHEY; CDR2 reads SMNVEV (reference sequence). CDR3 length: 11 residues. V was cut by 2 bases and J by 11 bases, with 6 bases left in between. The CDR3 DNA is TGTGCCAGCAGTTTAGGCGGGAAACTGTTTTTT. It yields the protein CASSLGGKLFF.

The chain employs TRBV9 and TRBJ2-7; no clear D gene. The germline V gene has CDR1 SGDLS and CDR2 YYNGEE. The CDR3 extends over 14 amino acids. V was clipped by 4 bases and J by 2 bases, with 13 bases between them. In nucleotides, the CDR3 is TGTGCCAGCAGCCCTGCTGACACTCCCTACGAGCAGTACTTC. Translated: CASSPADTPYEQYF. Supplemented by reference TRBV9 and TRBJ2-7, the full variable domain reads DSGVTQTPKHLITATGQRVTLRCSPRSGDLSVYWYQQSLDQGLQFLIQYYNGEERAKGNILERFSAQQFPDLHSELNLSSLELGDSALYFCASSPADTPYEQYFGPGTRLTVT.

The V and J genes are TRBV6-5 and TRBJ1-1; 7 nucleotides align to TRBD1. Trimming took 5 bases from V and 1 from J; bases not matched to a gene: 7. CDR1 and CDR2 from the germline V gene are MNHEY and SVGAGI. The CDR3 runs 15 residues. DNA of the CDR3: TGTGCCAGCAGTCCAGGGGGGGACTCGAACACTGAAGCTTTCTTT. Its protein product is CASSPGGDSNTEAFF.

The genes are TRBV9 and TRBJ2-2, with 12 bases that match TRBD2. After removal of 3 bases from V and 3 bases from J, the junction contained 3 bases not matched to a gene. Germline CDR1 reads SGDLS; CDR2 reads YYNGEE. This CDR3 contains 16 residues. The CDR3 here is CASSARLAGDTGELFF. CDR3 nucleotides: TGTGCCAGCAGCGCCCGACTAGCGGGAGACACCGGGGAGCTGTTTTTT.

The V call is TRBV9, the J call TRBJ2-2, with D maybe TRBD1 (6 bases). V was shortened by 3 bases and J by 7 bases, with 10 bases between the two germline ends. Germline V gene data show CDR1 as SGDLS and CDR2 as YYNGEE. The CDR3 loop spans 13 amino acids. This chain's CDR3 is CASSDRVGGELFF. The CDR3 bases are TGTGCCAGCAGCGACAGGGTAGGCGGGGAGCTGTTTTTT.

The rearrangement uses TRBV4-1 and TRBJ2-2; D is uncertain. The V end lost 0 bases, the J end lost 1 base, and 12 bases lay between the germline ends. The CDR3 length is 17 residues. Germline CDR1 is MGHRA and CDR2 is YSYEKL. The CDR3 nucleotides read TGCGCCAGCAGCCAAGATCGTAGGCAGGAGAACACCGGGGAGCTGTTTTTT. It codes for CASSQDRRQENTGELFF.

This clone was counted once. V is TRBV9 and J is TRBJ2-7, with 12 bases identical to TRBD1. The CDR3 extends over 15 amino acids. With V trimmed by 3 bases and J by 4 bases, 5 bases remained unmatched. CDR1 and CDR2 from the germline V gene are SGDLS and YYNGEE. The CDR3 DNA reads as TGTGCCAGCAGCGGAGGGGACAGGGGGCAATACGAGCAGTACTTC. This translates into CASSGGDRGQYEQYF.

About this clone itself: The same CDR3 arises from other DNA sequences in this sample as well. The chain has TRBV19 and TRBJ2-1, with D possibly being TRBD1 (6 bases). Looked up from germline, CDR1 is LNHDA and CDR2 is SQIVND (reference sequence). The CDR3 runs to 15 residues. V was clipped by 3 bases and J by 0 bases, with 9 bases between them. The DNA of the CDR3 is TGTGCCAGTAGTATCGACAGGAGCTCCTACAATGAGCAGTTCTTC. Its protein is CASSIDRSSYNEQFF.

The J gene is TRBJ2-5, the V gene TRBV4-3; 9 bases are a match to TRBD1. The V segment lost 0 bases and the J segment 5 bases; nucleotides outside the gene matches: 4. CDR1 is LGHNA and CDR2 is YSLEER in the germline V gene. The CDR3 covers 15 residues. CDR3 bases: TGCGCCAGCAGCCAAGATCTCGACAGGGGGGAGACCCAGTACTTC. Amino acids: CASSQDLDRGETQYF.

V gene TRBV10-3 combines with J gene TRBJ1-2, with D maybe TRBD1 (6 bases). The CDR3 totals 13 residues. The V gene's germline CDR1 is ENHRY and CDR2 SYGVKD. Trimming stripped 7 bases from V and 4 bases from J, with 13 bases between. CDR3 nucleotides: TGTGCCATCAATTCAGGGGAGGGCTATGGCTACACCTTC. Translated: CAINSGEGYGYTF.

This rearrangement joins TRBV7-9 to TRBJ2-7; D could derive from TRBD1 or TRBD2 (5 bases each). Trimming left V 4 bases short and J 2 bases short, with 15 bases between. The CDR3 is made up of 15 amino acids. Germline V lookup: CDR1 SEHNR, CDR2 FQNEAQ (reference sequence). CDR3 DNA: TGTGCCAGCAGCTCAGACCGGGACGCCGCCTACGAGCAGTACTTC. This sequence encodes CASSSDRDAAYEQYF.

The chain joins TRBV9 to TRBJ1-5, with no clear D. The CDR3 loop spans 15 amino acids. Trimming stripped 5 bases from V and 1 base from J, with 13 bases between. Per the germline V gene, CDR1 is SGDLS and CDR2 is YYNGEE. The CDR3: CASRADGGSNQPQHF. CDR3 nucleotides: TGTGCCAGCAGAGCGGACGGAGGGAGCAATCAGCCCCAGCATTTT.

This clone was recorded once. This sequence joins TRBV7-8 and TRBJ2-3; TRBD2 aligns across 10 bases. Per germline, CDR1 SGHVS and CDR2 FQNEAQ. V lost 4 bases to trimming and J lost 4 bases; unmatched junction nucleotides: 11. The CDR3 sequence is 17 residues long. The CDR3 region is CASSSTGLARGADTQYF. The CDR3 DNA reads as TGTGCCAGCAGCTCAACGGGACTAGCGAGAGGCGCAGATACGCAGTATTTT.